This T cell receptor beta chain was sequenced in a study of CD8+CD57+ T cells in acquired aplastic anemia. Background on the study: DNA from sorted CD4+ and CD8+ cells averaged roughly 3.2 ug.

Study conclusions and caveats: In CD8+ cells, Simpson's diversity showed no significant difference between patients and controls.

The CDR3 consists of 11 residues. V lost 6 bases and J 6 bases, leaving 8 bases between the germline ends. The TCR beta profiling, which covered VDJ combination and CDR3 sequence, was carried out using genomic DNA as the template. One entry per CDR3 protein, called by TCRdb with MiXCR from the reads. Of about 160,000 distinct CDR3 sequences listed, less than 60% are singletons. Sequencing involved patients with CD8+CD57+ cell expansion previously shown by flow cytometry. Every patient had severe acquired aplastic anemia. This clonotype was seen ten or more times. Its specificity is not known. This sequence joins TRBV12-3 or TRBV12-4 and TRBJ1-1; D ambiguous. The clonotype comes from a human donor with aplastic anemia. The specimen sequenced was sorted CD4+, CD8+, or CD8+CD57+ T cells (not recorded which) from PBMCs. The chain's CDR3 is CASSQIAEAFF. The CDR3 DNA follows: TGTGCCAGCAGCCAGATCGCTGAAGCTTTCTTT.